This TCR beta chain came from a study of radiotherapy plus CTLA-4 blockade in lung cancer (dated by TCRdb to the late 2010s). The study in broad terms: Among the enrolled patients, about 19% had an objective response, and 31% reached disease control. The paper as a whole reports these results and caveats: The strongest predictors of response were reported to be early dynamic shifts in blood T cell clones along with a rise in serum interferon-beta following radiation. After treatment with radiotherapy and ipilimumab, TCR clones that came from tumors expanded in the peripheral blood.

Focal radiation therapy combined with CTLA-4 blockade (ipilimumab) was tested in patients with chemo-refractory metastatic non-small-cell lung cancer. In regard to this clone: Its cognate antigen has yet to be identified. There are no base qualities to consult, and no much larger clone falls within one base.

Libraries came from the immunoSEQ multiplex PCR assay. Imported from immuneACCESS, the table was reduced by TCRdb to in-frame sequences with V and J called. These copies leave out some clones; in studies compared against another copy, an unresolved V gene accounts for under half, and the cause of the remainder is not known. A total of 95,000 to 150,000 clones appear in this sample, 70% to 90% of them only once. Just under 7% of the sample lies in the top ten. Ends trimmed: V by 4 bases, J by 4 bases; bases unmatched to a gene: 10. The CDR1 and CDR2 encoded by the germline V gene are SNHLY and FYNNEI. The CDR3 spans 18 residues, from the cysteine through the phenylalanine. The read is trimmed to its CDR3 DNA, 54 bases read in frame from base 1.

This chain is built from TRBV2 and TRBJ2-1; the junction holds 13 bases that match TRBD2. This specimen was peripheral blood, taken from a patient treated with radiotherapy plus ipilimumab. This TCR came from a human donor with non-small cell lung cancer that progressed on radiotherapy plus ipilimumab. For the CDR3, the sequence is CASSGLAGGPWGYNEQFF. In nucleotides, the sequence is TGTGCCAGCAGTGGACTAGCGGGAGGCCCGTGGGGATACAATGAGCAGTTCTTC.